This TCR beta chain was recorded in a study of T cell responses to AZD1222 COVID-19 vaccine. Here immunoSEQ multiplex PCR was the method, and the copy in TCRdb shows in-frame clones only, minus some. In the table there are over 100,000 clones, more than 85% of which are singletons. The V end was cut by 6 bases, the J end by 0 bases, with 8 bases between. The CDR3 totals 13 residues. Germline CDR1 MNHEY, CDR2 SVGAGI. The clonotype comes from an adult in good health. The sequencing here drew on peripheral blood, taken on day 0 of AZD1222 vaccination. The J gene is TRBJ1-2, the V gene TRBV6-5; D gene ambiguous. CDR3 in amino acids: CASRLKSNYGYTF. The CDR3 coding sequence is TGTGCCAGCAGGCTGAAATCTAACTATGGCTACACCTTC.